This record covers a single T cell receptor beta chain. The antigen is not known. V shed 2 bases and J shed 4 bases, with 8 bases lying between them. The CDR3 contains 13 residues. Per the germline V gene, CDR1 is LGHNT and CDR2 is FRNRAP. This specimen comes from a study of T cell responses to AZD1222 COVID-19 vaccine. Study findings and constraints: It should be noted that donors were predominantly white British and more often female, and clonal diversity was possibly underestimated. Repertoire sampling was restricted to post-peak T cell response timepoints. Distributed over spike, vaccine-associated CD4 TCRs predominated at 160-218 and 743-854. Spike-specific TCR depth and breadth grew after two AZD1222 doses.

Libraries were prepared by immunoSEQ multiplex PCR; TCRdb keeps only in-frame clonotypes and omits some of them. Of around 150,000 clones listed, about 90% are singletons. The sequence was collected from an adult who received the AZD1222 COVID-19 vaccine. The sample consisted of peripheral blood, taken 28 days after the second AZD1222 dose. The chain uses TRBV12-5 and TRBJ1-2; D call uncertain. The DNA of the CDR3 is TGTGCTAGTGGTTTGCCCCCTCCCTATGGCTACACCTTC. Protein sequence: CASGLPPPYGYTF.